Shown below are 3 T cell receptor beta chains from a single sample sequenced in a study of blood T cell repertoires in COVID-19 (dated by TCRdb to about 2020). Library construction relied on the immunoSEQ multiplex PCR assay. In its TCRdb copy, this immuneACCESS table keeps in-frame sequences only and misses some clones. Where compared with another copy, unresolved V genes explain less than half of these, and the others have no known cause. Present in this sample are under 150,000 clones, roughly 84% of which were seen just once. The ten top clones hold roughly 6.2% of the sample. Specimen: PBMCs or T cells enriched from blood (not recorded which). All receptors derive from a woman aged 45-65 years who had been exposed to COVID-19.

The chain joins TRBV5-6 to TRBJ1-1, with D maybe TRBD1 (6 bases). Germline CDR1 reads SGHDT; CDR2 reads YYEEEE. V was shortened by 4 bases and J by 4 bases, with 17 bases between the two germline ends. The CDR3 spans 15 residues. The CDR3 coding sequence is TGTGCCAGCAGCCGACAGGCCGGGTTGGGCACTGAAGCTTTCTTT. Its translation: CASSRQAGLGTEAFF.

CDR3 in amino acids: CASSLVQGANMWTNEKLFF. In nucleotides, the CDR3 is TGTGCCAGCAGCTTAGTTCAGGGGGCCAACATGTGGACTAATGAAAAACTGTTTTTT. The chain joins TRBV7-9 to TRBJ1-4, with 8 bases fitting TRBD1. With 1 base clipped from V and 2 bases from J, the junction kept 12 bases outside the gene matches. Germline assignment: CDR1 SEHNR and CDR2 FQNEAQ (reference sequence). The CDR3 is made up of 19 amino acids.

This clone was detected only once. The chain uses TRBV5-4 and TRBJ2-2, with 9 bases lining up with TRBD1. This CDR3 contains 13 residues. V gave up 4 bases and J gave up 6 bases; unmatched junction bases: 1. Looked up from germline, CDR1 is SGHNT and CDR2 is YYREEE (reference sequence). Here the CDR3 reads CASSRTGAGELFF. CDR3 coding DNA: TGTGCCAGCAGCCGGACAGGGGCCGGGGAGCTGTTTTTT. Together with reference TRBV5-4 and TRBJ2-2, the CDR3 gives the full variable domain: ETGVTQSPTHLIKTRGQQVTLRCSSQSGHNTVSWYQQALGQGPQFIFQYYREEENGRGNFPPRFSGLQFPNYSSELNVNALELDDSALYLCASSRTGAGELFFGEGSRLTVL.